The sequence of this T cell receptor (beta chain) was determined in a study of T cell changes during pregnancy in multiple sclerosis. Measured with immunoSEQ multiplex PCR; TCRdb has only the in-frame clones, and not every one. Here the sample spans around 61,000 clones, approximately 90% being singletons. The sequenced sample was peripheral blood, obtained in the first trimester of pregnancy. The TCR sequence derives from a female donor in good health, enrolled as a control in a pregnancy study.

The CDR3 reads CASREGPDSPLHF. In nucleotides, the CDR3 is TGTGCCAGCAGGGAGGGCCCGGATTCACCCCTCCACTTT. The rearrangement joins TRBV6-1 to TRBJ1-6, with D unclear. Germline assignment: CDR1 MNHNS and CDR2 SASEGT. V gave up 6 bases and J gave up 8 bases, with 11 bases separating them. The CDR3 spans 13 residues.